The text below deals with one TCR beta chain. Its antigen is not known. This sample is drawn from a study of T cells in Graves' hyperthyroidism and ophthalmopathy. Points from the study as a whole: Ophthalmopathy and stable hyperthyroidism were told apart by a 13 V-J model. Among thyroid clonotypes expanded above 0.001, most also appeared in blood.

RNA transcripts gave rise to amplified TCR beta CDR3 regions. When the TCR CDR3 underwent first-round RT-PCR, the HTBI primer set was used. TCRdb ran MiXCR on the multiplex PCR reads and lists one entry per CDR3 protein. The sample holds some 400,000 distinct CDR3 sequences, approximately 13% seen once. For the diagnoses, clinical symptoms, serum thyroxine and TRAb, thyroid ultrasound and orbital computed tomography were used. The receptor was derived from a man aged 25-45 years with Graves' hyperthyroidism that later progressed to Graves' ophthalmopathy. Sequenced material: blood.

The CDR3 is CASSLAGRATGANVLTF. In nucleotides, the CDR3 is TGTGCCAGCAGCTTGGCTGGCAGGGCTACTGGGGCCAACGTCCTGACTTTC. The J gene is TRBJ2-6, the V gene TRBV5-4; D is perhaps TRBD1 (5 bases). The CDR3 loop spans 17 amino acids. Germline CDR1 SGHNT, CDR2 YYREEE (reference sequence). Trimming removed 0 bases at V and 2 bases at J, with 12 bases between.